What follows describes a single T cell receptor beta chain. This specimen belongs to a study of OX40 agonist ivuxolimab in advanced cancers. For the study at large: Cancers in dose escalation were hepatocellular, melanoma, renal cell and head and neck.

Measured with immunoSEQ multiplex PCR; TCRdb has only the in-frame clones, and not every one. Here the sample spans some 18,000 clones, 65% to 85% being singletons. Autoimmune disease history or systemic immunosuppression barred patients. V was pared by 4 bases and J by 0 bases, with 7 bases between. Germline CDR1 and CDR2: MRHNA and SNTAGT. The CDR3 has 14 amino acids. The TCR comes from an adult with an advanced solid tumor such as melanoma, head and neck, liver or kidney cancer. V usage is TRBV6-4 and J usage is TRBJ1-3; D not resolved. The material was CD4+ or CD8+ T cells sorted from blood, obtained in a trial of the OX40 agonist ivuxolimab. As DNA, the CDR3 is TGTGCCAGCAGTGGGGCAAACTCTGGAAACACCATATATTTT. Translation: CASSGANSGNTIYF.